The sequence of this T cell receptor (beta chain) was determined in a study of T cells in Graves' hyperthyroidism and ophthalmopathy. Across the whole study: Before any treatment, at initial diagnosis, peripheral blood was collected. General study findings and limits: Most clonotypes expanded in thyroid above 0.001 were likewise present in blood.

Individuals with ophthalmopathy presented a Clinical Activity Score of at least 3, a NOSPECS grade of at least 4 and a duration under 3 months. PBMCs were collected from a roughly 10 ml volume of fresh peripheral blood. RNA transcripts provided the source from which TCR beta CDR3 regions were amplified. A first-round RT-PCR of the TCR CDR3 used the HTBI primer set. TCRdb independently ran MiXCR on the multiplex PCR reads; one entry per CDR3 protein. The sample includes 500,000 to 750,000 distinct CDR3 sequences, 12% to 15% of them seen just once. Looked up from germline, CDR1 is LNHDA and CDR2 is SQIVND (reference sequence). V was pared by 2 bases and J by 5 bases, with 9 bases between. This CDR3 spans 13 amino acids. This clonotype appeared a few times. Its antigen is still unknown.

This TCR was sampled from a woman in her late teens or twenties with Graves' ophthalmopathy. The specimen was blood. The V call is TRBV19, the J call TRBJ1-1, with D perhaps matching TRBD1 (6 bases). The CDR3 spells CASSINRETEAFF. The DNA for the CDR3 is TGTGCCAGTAGTATAAACAGGGAAACTGAAGCTTTCTTT. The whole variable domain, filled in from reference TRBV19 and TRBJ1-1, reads DGGITQSPKYLFRKEGQNVTLSCEQNLNHDAMYWYRQDPGQGLRLIYYSQIVNDFQKGDIAEGYSVSREKKESFPLTVTSAQKNPTAFYLCASSINRETEAFFGQGTRLTVV.